One and the same sample provided the 21 T cell receptor beta chains below, sequenced in a study of cytomegalovirus exposure and HLA in healthy donors. Sequencing was performed with immunoSEQ multiplex PCR; in TCRdb, only in-frame clones are kept and a portion is missing. The sample shows fewer than 350,000 clones, 88% of them seen only once. Sequencing input: PBMCs. These receptors came from a woman aged 18 to 35 in good health and CMV-seronegative.

This clone is a singleton in its sample. The chain is built from TRBV28 and TRBJ2-7; D may be TRBD1 (6 bases). Trimming pared 5 bases from V and 3 bases from J, leaving 11 bases between. CDR1 is MDHEN, CDR2 SYDVKM, per germline. The CDR3 is made up of 13 amino acids. In DNA, the CDR3 is TGTGCCAGCAGTGTAGGACAGTACTACGAGCAGTACTTC. Translation: CASSVGQYYEQYF.

This clone was found a few times. The J gene is TRBJ2-7, the V gene TRBV6-6; maybe TRBD2 (5 bases). Deletions cut 5 bases from V and 0 bases from J, with 11 bases between. Per the germline V gene, CDR1 is MNHNY and CDR2 is SVGAGI (reference sequence). The CDR3 sequence is 14 residues long. The CDR3 DNA reads TGTGCCAGCAGTATTAGCGTGAGCTCCTACGAGCAGTACTTC. As protein: CASSISVSSYEQYF.

This chain links TRBV6-1 with TRBJ2-7; 7 bases match TRBD1. The length of the CDR3 is 14 residues. After removal of 7 bases from V and 2 bases from J, the junction contained 8 bases not matched to a gene. Germline assignment: CDR1 MNHNS and CDR2 SASEGT. CDR3: CASNSRDRTYEQYF. The CDR3 DNA follows: TGTGCCAGCAATAGTAGGGACAGAACCTACGAGCAGTACTTC.

This clone was recorded only once. This chain links TRBV30 with TRBJ2-5; 13 bases match TRBD2. The trim removed 1 base at V and 3 bases at J, leaving 5 bases unmatched. The CDR3 has 16 residues. Germline-derived CDR1 and CDR2 are GTSNPN and SVGIG (reference sequence). The CDR3, as DNA: TGTGCCTGGAGTGCAACGGGACTAGCGGGGAAAGAGACCCAGTACTTC. Its protein product is CAWSATGLAGKETQYF.

The chain links TRBV7-6 to TRBJ2-1, with TRBD2 matching 12 bases. V lost 5 bases, J lost 7 bases, and 9 bases stayed unmatched. Per germline, CDR1 SGHVS and CDR2 FNYEAQ. CDR3 size: 16 residues. CDR3 sequence reads: CASSPQRTSGKNEQFF. The CDR3 DNA reads as TGTGCCAGCAGCCCGCAGAGGACTAGCGGGAAGAATGAGCAGTTCTTC. Full variable domain (remainder filled in from reference TRBV7-6 and TRBJ2-1): GAGVSQSPRYKVTKRGQDVALRCDPISGHVSLYWYRQALGQGPEFLTYFNYEAQQDKSGLPNDRFSAERPEGSISTLTIQRTEQRDSAMYRCASSPQRTSGKNEQFFGPGTRLTVL.

This chain links TRBV6-5 with TRBJ2-5; 9 bases align to TRBD2. CDR3 length: 15 amino acids. V gave up 7 bases and J gave up 0 bases; unmatched junction bases: 6. CDR1 is MNHEY, CDR2 SVGAGI, per germline. The CDR3 loop is CASTAGGIYQETQYF. The CDR3 DNA reads as TGTGCCAGCACCGCGGGGGGGATCTACCAAGAGACCCAGTACTTC.

This clone was counted once. The V and J genes are TRBV10-3 and TRBJ2-1; D not certain. The ends were cut back, 8 bases at V and 10 bases at J, with 12 bases in the middle. Germline assignment: CDR1 ENHRY and CDR2 SYGVKD. This CDR3 contains 11 residues. CDR3 in amino acids: CAIAEHVEQFF. CDR3 DNA: TGTGCCATCGCTGAACATGTGGAGCAGTTCTTC.

The sample holds a few counts of this clone. This chain uses TRBV18 with TRBJ1-2, with a tentative D call TRBD1 (5 bases). CDR1 KGHSH and CDR2 LQKENI come from the germline V gene. Trimming removed 3 bases from V and 4 bases from J, with 15 bases in between. This CDR3 has 15 residues. The CDR3 sequence is CASSPGEATLYGYTF. For the CDR3, the DNA is TGTGCCAGCTCACCGGGGGAGGCTACCCTCTATGGCTACACCTTC. Using reference TRBV18 and TRBJ1-2 for the parts outside the CDR3, the full variable domain is NAGVMQNPRHLVRRRGQEARLRCSPMKGHSHVYWYRQLPEEGLKFMVYLQKENIIDESGMPKERFSAEFPKEGPSILRIQQVVRGDSAAYFCASSPGEATLYGYTFGSGTRLTVV.

V usage is TRBV27 and J usage is TRBJ1-2; 9 bases align to TRBD1. Germline CDR1 is MNHEY and CDR2 is SMNVEV (reference sequence). The CDR3 loop spans 16 amino acids. The V segment lost 6 bases and the J segment 4 bases; nucleotides outside the gene matches: 12. Here the CDR3 reads CASSHRPGQGPYGYTF. DNA for the CDR3: TGTGCCAGCAGCCACCGACCGGGACAGGGCCCCTATGGCTACACCTTC.

The chain carries TRBV28 and TRBJ2-7; 7 nucleotides align to TRBD2. Germline values: CDR1 MDHEN, CDR2 SYDVKM. The CDR3 is 14 amino acids. The ends lost 4 bases at V and 6 bases at J; junction bases unmatched: 9. CDR3 protein: CASSSSGGSGEQYF. Written as DNA, the CDR3 is TGTGCCAGCAGTTCCTCGGGGGGATCGGGCGAGCAGTACTTC.

The V gene is TRBV28, the J gene TRBJ2-1; a possible D gene is TRBD2 (6 bases). CDR3 length: 15 residues. V was clipped by 2 bases and J by 4 bases, with 12 bases between them. From germline, CDR1 is MDHEN and CDR2 SYDVKM. CDR3 loop: CASSLMGRKYNEQFF. The CDR3 DNA reads TGTGCCAGCAGTTTAATGGGGAGGAAGTACAATGAGCAGTTCTTC.

The chain has TRBV6-5 and TRBJ1-3, with D maybe TRBD1 (6 bases). The CDR3 totals 15 residues. V lost 5 bases and J lost 2, with 13 bases in between. Germline lookup yields CDR1 MNHEY and CDR2 SVGAGI. CDR3 DNA: TGTGCCAGCAGTCCCACAGGGCGCACTGGAAACACCATATATTTT. Translation gives CASSPTGRTGNTIYF.

The gene calls are TRBV10-3 and TRBJ1-1, with D possibly being TRBD1 (6 bases). The germline gives CDR1 ENHRY, CDR2 SYGVKD. This CDR3 has 13 residues. V shed 7 bases and J shed 8 bases, with 17 bases lying between them. This CDR3 reads CAINAFEQGEAFF. CDR3 nucleotide sequence: TGTGCCATCAATGCATTTGAACAGGGAGAAGCTTTCTTT.

The chain carries TRBV9 and TRBJ1-3; weak D call: TRBD1 (5 bases). The CDR3 has 18 amino acids. Germline CDR1 reads SGDLS; CDR2 reads YYNGEE. V shed 4 bases and J shed 0 bases, with 20 bases lying between them. CDR3: CASSTQGAGELSGNTIYF. CDR3 DNA: TGTGCCAGCAGCACCCAAGGGGCAGGAGAACTCTCTGGAAACACCATATATTTT. The full variable domain, completed using reference TRBV9 and TRBJ1-3, is DSGVTQTPKHLITATGQRVTLRCSPRSGDLSVYWYQQSLDQGLQFLIQYYNGEERAKGNILERFSAQQFPDLHSELNLSSLELGDSALYFCASSTQGAGELSGNTIYFGEGSWLTVV.

The chain couples TRBV19 to TRBJ1-5, with D possibly TRBD1 on 5 matching bases. The germline gives CDR1 LNHDA, CDR2 SQIVND (reference sequence). With 2 bases removed from V and 5 bases from J, the gap between germline ends came to 10 bases. The CDR3 spans 14 residues. This CDR3 is CASSITGFDQPQHF. The CDR3, as DNA: TGTGCCAGTAGTATAACAGGTTTTGATCAGCCCCAGCATTTT.

Concerning this clone: Other DNA variants within this sample encode the same CDR3. The DNA for the CDR3 is TGCGCCAGCAGCTTAGGGCAGGGTGGTGGCTACACCTTC. As protein: CASSLGQGGGYTF. The chain is built from TRBV5-1 and TRBJ1-2; tentative D call: TRBD1 (5 bases). CDR3 size: 13 residues. Trimming stripped 2 bases from V and 7 bases from J, with 12 bases between. CDR1 is SGHRS and CDR2 is YFSETQ in the germline V gene.

This sequence joins TRBV9 and TRBJ2-3; weak D call: TRBD2 (5 bases). Germline CDR1 reads SGDLS; CDR2 reads YYNGEE. CDR3 length: 17 amino acids. V was pared by 0 bases and J by 1 base, with 15 bases between. The CDR3 spells CASSVALPGYGTDTQYF. The CDR3 nucleotides read TGTGCCAGCAGCGTAGCTCTCCCGGGGTACGGCACAGATACGCAGTATTTT.

The chain joins TRBV6-6 to TRBJ1-1; D is undetermined. The ends were cut back, 2 bases at V and 4 bases at J, with 17 bases in the middle. The CDR3 runs to 16 residues. Germline V CDR1 and CDR2: MNHNY, SVGAGI (reference sequence). The CDR3 coding sequence is TGTGCCAGCAGTTACCCGAGGGTAGGATTGAGCACTGAAGCTTTCTTT. It is translated as CASSYPRVGLSTEAFF.

The chain is built from TRBV6-5 and TRBJ2-7; 8 nucleotides agree with TRBD1. The CDR3 length is 15 residues. V shed 6 bases, J shed 4 bases, and the junction held 11 bases outside the gene matches. Germline CDR1 is MNHEY and CDR2 is SVGAGI. This chain's CDR3 is CASSFPIGQGYEQYF. As DNA, the CDR3 is TGTGCCAGCAGCTTCCCCATAGGACAGGGATACGAGCAGTACTTC.

The chain combines TRBV7-8 with TRBJ2-1; 9 nucleotides match TRBD2. J gave up 1 base and V 4 bases, and 2 bases lay outside the gene matches. Per the germline V gene, CDR1 is SGHVS and CDR2 is FQNEAQ. This CDR3 is built from 15 residues. CDR3 amino acids: CASSSSGVSYNEQFF. CDR3 nucleotide sequence: TGTGCCAGCAGCTCTAGCGGGGTATCCTACAATGAGCAGTTCTTC.

The chain uses TRBV7-2 and TRBJ1-6; 7 nucleotides agree with TRBD1. CDR1 is SGHTA and CDR2 is FQGNSA in the germline V gene. There are 14 residues in the CDR3. Trimming removed 6 bases from V and 6 bases from J; junction bases left unmatched: 5. The CDR3 region is CASSFTGVNSPLHF. The CDR3 DNA reads as TGTGCCAGCAGTTTCACAGGGGTTAATTCACCCCTCCACTTT.